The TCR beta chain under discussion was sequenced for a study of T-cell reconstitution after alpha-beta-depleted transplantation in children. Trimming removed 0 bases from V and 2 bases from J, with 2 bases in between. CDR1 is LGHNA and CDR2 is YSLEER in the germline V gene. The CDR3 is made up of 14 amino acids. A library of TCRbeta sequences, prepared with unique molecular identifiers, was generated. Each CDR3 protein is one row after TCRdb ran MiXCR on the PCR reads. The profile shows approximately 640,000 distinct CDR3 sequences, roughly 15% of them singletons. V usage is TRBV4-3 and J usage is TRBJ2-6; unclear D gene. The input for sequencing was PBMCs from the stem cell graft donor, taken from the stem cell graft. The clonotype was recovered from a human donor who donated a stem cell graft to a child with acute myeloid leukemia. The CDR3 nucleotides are TGCGCCAGCAGCCAAGAGGCTGGGGCCAACGTCCTGACTTTC. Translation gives CASSQEAGANVLTF.